This T cell receptor (beta chain) was recorded in a study of blood T cell repertoires in COVID-19. Study-level information: Sites across the United States, Italy and Spain contributed samples from acute and convalescent COVID-19. Nucleic acid was either cDNA or gDNA, and it came from T cells, B-cell-depleted T cells, or PBMCs.

TCRdb's table, derived via immunoSEQ multiplex PCR, lists solely in-frame clones and lacks some. This table has under 500,000 clones, 70% to 90% appearing once. The CDR3 length is 15 residues. The germline CDR1 and CDR2 sequences are LNHDA and SQIVND (reference sequence). The V and J ends lost 4 bases and 4 bases, in that order; junction bases with no gene match: 7. The study recruited people aged 18 to 89 years across 24 US areas. Participants' reported clinical history set cohort assignment. J is TRBJ2-4 and V is TRBV19; 7 positions match TRBD1. What was sequenced was PBMCs or T cells enriched from blood (not recorded which). The TCR comes from a woman between 18 and 30 years old with acute COVID-19. The CDR3 DNA follows: TGTGCCAGTAGTACCCCAACGACAGGGAAAAACATTCAGTACTTC. Translated, it gives CASSTPTTGKNIQYF.